This T cell receptor beta chain emerged from a study of radiation and T cells in renal cell carcinoma. Study-wide points: Pretreatment tumor biopsies were lacking, so baseline clonotypes are unknown. In blood, top tumor clones expanded by 2 weeks, shrinking by 4.

Turning to this clone: Its antigen is not identified.

Regarding time point: blood 4 weeks post-SBRT, at nephrectomy. Noted treatment: 15 Gy SBRT to primary tumor, nephrectomy 4 weeks later. Nephrectomy followed 15 Gy stereotactic body radiation by 4 weeks. Serial blood draws occurred at baseline and 2 and 4 weeks post-SBRT. Sequenced by immunoSEQ multiplex PCR; TCRdb stores in-frame clones only, minus some. The sample lists around 100,000 clones, 80% to 90% occurring once. V lost 2 bases and J lost 0, with 11 bases in between. This CDR3 has 16 amino acids. Looked up from germline, CDR1 is LNHDA and CDR2 is SQIVND (reference sequence). The clonotype originates from a man in his 60s with renal cell carcinoma. The starting material was blood, obtained from a patient whose treatment included radiotherapy and nephrectomy. The chain has TRBV19 and TRBJ2-1; D may be TRBD2 (6 bases). CDR3 sequence reads: CASSISDGSSYNEQFF. The CDR3 DNA sequence: TGTGCCAGTAGTATAAGTGACGGGAGCTCCTACAATGAGCAGTTCTTC. Full variable domain (remainder filled in from reference TRBV19 and TRBJ2-1): DGGITQSPKYLFRKEGQNVTLSCEQNLNHDAMYWYRQDPGQGLRLIYYSQIVNDFQKGDIAEGYSVSREKKESFPLTVTSAQKNPTAFYLCASSISDGSSYNEQFFGPGTRLTVL.